The T cell receptor beta chain described here comes from a study of T cell changes during pregnancy in multiple sclerosis. The assay was immunoSEQ multiplex PCR, and TCRdb's table has in-frame clones only and misses some. The table has more than 80,000 clones, about 90% seen once. Germline V lookup: CDR1 MNHEY, CDR2 SMNVEV (reference sequence). The length of the CDR3 is 18 residues. Losses at the gene ends were 0 bases for V and 0 bases for J; bases not matched to a gene: 7. The sequence derives from a female donor with multiple sclerosis, enrolled in a pregnancy study. The J gene is TRBJ2-2, the V gene TRBV27; 7 positions match TRBD1. The sequenced sample was peripheral blood, obtained before pregnancy. CDR3 sequence (DNA): TGTGCCAGCAGTTTATCGGCGTACAGGGGTACGAACACCGGGGAGCTGTTTTTT. Protein product: CASSLSAYRGTNTGELFF.